This TCR beta chain was found in a study of T cell repertoires in cytomegalovirus infection. Study-level points and caveats: Predominance within the ex vivo response was attributable to HLA-C-restricted CMV-specific TCR beta clonotypes.

Turning to this clonotype: Its antigen is as yet unknown.

TCRdb itself ran the reads through MiXCR, one entry per CDR3 protein. The data contain roughly 730,000 distinct CDR3 sequences, around 31% of them singletons. Germline CDR1 MNHEY, CDR2 SVGEGT. The CDR3 sequence is 12 residues long. V shed 6 bases, J shed 11 bases, and the junction held 7 bases outside the gene matches. This chain uses TRBV6-2 or TRBV6-3 with TRBJ2-1; TRBD2 agrees at 7 bases. The clonotype comes from a human donor in good health (CMV status not recorded). Some clones in this sample may be carry-over from other donors' samples. Sequenced here: cultured PBMCs, sampled from culture after CMV antigen stimulation. The CDR3 DNA sequence: TGTGCCAGCAGAACCGGGACTAACAAGCAGTTCTTC. Protein: CASRTGTNKQFF.